Each of the 31 T cell receptor beta chains below was sequenced from the same sample in a study of identical twins. TCRdb called the 5' RACE reads again in MiXCR, with one record for every CDR3 protein. The sample holds approximately 550,000 distinct CDR3 sequences, approximately 20% seen once. These data were also filed under a second study, of yellow fever vaccine responses in identical twins.

The sequenced sample consisted of CD4+ T cells sorted from blood. Receptors were obtained from a woman between 18 and 29 years old in good health.

In this sample, this clonotype turned up a few times. Written as DNA, the CDR3 is TGCAGTGCTAGAGATCGGGACTGGACGGGACAGCCCTACGAGCAGTACTTC. Its translation: CSARDRDWTGQPYEQYF. The chain carries TRBV20-1 and TRBJ2-7; maybe TRBD1 (7 bases). The ends were cut back, 0 bases at V and 2 bases at J, with 20 bases in the middle. Looked up from germline, CDR1 is DFQATT and CDR2 is SNEGSKA (reference sequence). This CDR3 comprises 17 residues.

This clonotype was counted between two and nine times. The chain links TRBV12-3 or TRBV12-4 to TRBJ2-1; 14 bases fit TRBD2. The CDR3 covers 16 residues. V trimming: 7 bases; J trimming: 10 bases; junction bases outside the gene matches: 12. The CDR3, as DNA: TGTGCCAGCACGAGCCCCGGGACTAGCGGGAGTATGGAGCAGTTCTTC. Translated: CASTSPGTSGSMEQFF.

The rearrangement joins TRBV2 to TRBJ2-3; D is perhaps TRBD2 (5 bases). The CDR3 loop spans 15 amino acids. The germline V gene has CDR1 SNHLY and CDR2 FYNNEI. The V end was cut by 2 bases, the J end by 0 bases, with 9 bases between. CDR3 sequence: CASSETRTSTDTQYF. The DNA of the CDR3 is TGTGCCAGCAGTGAAACAAGGACTAGCACAGATACGCAGTATTTT.

This clonotype was seen at least ten times. The rearrangement links TRBV10-3 to TRBJ2-1; a possible D gene is TRBD2 (5 bases). The CDR3 length is 12 residues. Trimming took off 6 bases at V and 10 bases at J, with 13 bases between the two ends. CDR1 is ENHRY and CDR2 is SYGVKD in the germline V gene. For the CDR3, the DNA is TGTGCCATCAGGGACTCGTCTAGGGAGCAGTTCTTC. Its translation: CAIRDSSREQFF.

The J gene is TRBJ2-4, the V gene TRBV12-3 or TRBV12-4; unclear D gene. Trimming removed 3 bases at V and 9 bases at J, with 12 bases between. There are 13 residues in the CDR3. In DNA, the CDR3 is TGTGCCAGCAGTTTTCCCACAGTAGGCATTCAGTACTTC. This translates into CASSFPTVGIQYF.

The chain carries TRBV28 and TRBJ2-2; D is unclear. The germline V gene has CDR1 MDHEN and CDR2 SYDVKM. Trimming removed 2 bases at V and 0 bases at J, with 10 bases between. This CDR3 is 16 amino acids long. CDR3 loop: CASSLIVPSNTGELFF. The CDR3 DNA is TGTGCCAGCAGTTTAATCGTACCTTCGAACACCGGGGAGCTGTTTTTT.

The chain combines TRBV5-1 with TRBJ2-3; D tentatively reads TRBD1 or TRBD2 (5 bases each). CDR3 length: 15 residues. The ends were cut back, 0 bases at V and 8 bases at J, with 16 bases in the middle. CDR1 and CDR2 from the germline V gene are SGHRS and YFSETQ. The CDR3 coding sequence is TGCGCCAGCAGCTTGGCCCCAGGGAACGGAGGTACGCAGTATTTT. Its protein is CASSLAPGNGGTQYF. Supplemented by reference TRBV5-1 and TRBJ2-3, the full variable domain reads KAGVTQTPRYLIKTRGQQVTLSCSPISGHRSVSWYQQTPGQGLQFLFEYFSETQRNKGNFPGRFSGRQFSNSRSEMNVSTLELGDSALYLCASSLAPGNGGTQYFGPGTRLTVL.

This clonotype occurred a few times. This chain uses TRBV5-1 with TRBJ2-7; D uncertain. The germline gives CDR1 SGHRS, CDR2 YFSETQ. CDR3 size: 14 residues. Trimming stripped 3 bases from V and 2 bases from J, with 12 bases between. This CDR3 reads CASSCASLPYEQYV. The CDR3 region has the DNA TGCGCCAGCAGCTGCGCCAGTCTCCCCTACGAGCAGTACGTC.

The V call is TRBV11-3, the J call TRBJ1-1, with a tentative D call TRBD1 (5 bases). The germline CDR1 and CDR2 sequences are SGHNT and YENEEA. V lost 5 bases and J 0 bases, leaving 31 bases between the germline ends. The CDR3 runs 21 residues. The chain's CDR3 is CASSPRIKTGTEFGMNTEAFF. The CDR3 nucleotides are TGTGCCAGCAGCCCAAGAATCAAAACCGGGACGGAGTTCGGGATGAACACTGAAGCTTTCTTT.

The table lists this clonotype with a few counts. The rearrangement uses TRBV5-1 and TRBJ1-1, with D maybe TRBD1 (6 bases). Germline V lookup: CDR1 SGHRS, CDR2 YFSETQ. V was pared by 1 base and J by 3 bases, with 10 bases between. The CDR3 runs to 14 residues. The CDR3 region is CASSLRGDDTEAFF. Written as DNA, the CDR3 is TGCGCCAGCAGCTTGAGGGGGGACGACACTGAAGCTTTCTTT.

The table lists this clonotype with many counts. The J gene is TRBJ2-2, the V gene TRBV5-1; D unresolved. The germline V and J ends were trimmed by 0 bases and 7 bases, with 4 bases remaining between them. This CDR3 spans 12 amino acids. The V gene's germline CDR1 is SGHRS and CDR2 YFSETQ. The DNA of the CDR3 is TGCGCCAGCAGCTTGGATGTCGGGGAGCTGTTTTTT. Encoded protein: CASSLDVGELFF.

V usage is TRBV19 and J usage is TRBJ2-7; D unclear. The CDR3 runs to 13 residues. CDR1 is LNHDA, CDR2 SQIVND, per germline (reference sequence). Trimming shortened V by 1 base and J by 3 bases, and 7 bases separated the two germline ends. Here the CDR3 reads CASSIAAFYEQYF. The CDR3 DNA reads as TGTGCCAGTAGTATAGCGGCTTTCTACGAGCAGTACTTC.

This clonotype was observed at least ten times. The rearrangement links TRBV5-1 to TRBJ2-1; 15 bases map to TRBD2. CDR1 is SGHRS, CDR2 YFSETQ, per germline. The CDR3 contains 15 residues. V lost 4 bases and J lost 8; bases outside the gene matches: 4. The CDR3 DNA follows: TGCGCCAGCAGCCTGGGACTAGCGGGGGGAGATGAGCAGTTCTTC. Encoded protein: CASSLGLAGGDEQFF.

The table lists this clonotype with a few counts. The chain is built from TRBV12-3 or TRBV12-4 and TRBJ1-5; D uncertain. V lost 3 bases and J lost 6, with 21 bases in between. The CDR3 runs to 17 residues. CDR3 bases: TGTGCCAGCAGTTTGTGGGTTTTCGGCGTCGGGTGTCAGCCCCAGCATTTT. Encoded protein: CASSLWVFGVGCQPQHF.

This clonotype was seen a few times. The chain employs TRBV27 and TRBJ2-1; 16 bases line up with TRBD2. This CDR3 region has 19 residues. Germline values: CDR1 MNHEY, CDR2 SMNVEV (reference sequence). J gave up 6 bases and V 6 bases, and 14 bases lay outside the gene matches. CDR3 bases: TGTGCCAGCAGGGGGGGACTAGCGGGAGGGCCTTGGTTTGGCAATGAGCAGTTCTTC. This encodes CASRGGLAGGPWFGNEQFF.

V and J are TRBV5-1 and TRBJ2-3; TRBD2 aligns across 14 bases. Unmatched junction bases numbered 7, after V lost 3 bases and J lost 4 bases. This CDR3 comprises 17 residues. Germline lookup yields CDR1 SGHRS and CDR2 YFSETQ. The CDR3 sequence is CASSSSTSGGAADTQYF. CDR3 DNA sequence: TGCGCCAGCAGCTCCTCGACTAGCGGGGGGGCAGCAGATACGCAGTATTTT.

This clonotype was seen only a few times. This chain connects TRBV25-1 to TRBJ2-1; 7 nucleotides align to TRBD1. V shed 9 bases, J shed 6 bases, and the junction held 11 bases outside the gene matches. This CDR3 region has 14 residues. Germline V gene sequence: CDR1 MGHDK, CDR2 SYGVNS. The CDR3 region has the DNA TGTGCCAGTACCGGGACAGCAAAACCCAATGAGCAGTTCTTC. This encodes CASTGTAKPNEQFF.

This clonotype was detected only a few times. The V and J genes are TRBV4-2 and TRBJ2-1; no definite D call. CDR1 is LGHNA, CDR2 YNFKEQ, per germline. Trimming stripped 0 bases from V and 0 bases from J, with 21 bases between. The length of the CDR3 is 20 residues. DNA of the CDR3: TGTGCCAGCAGCCAAGATTACCGGGTCACGGGTTGGAGCTCCTACAATGAGCAGTTCTTC. This sequence encodes CASSQDYRVTGWSSYNEQFF.

This clonotype was seen a few times. The genes are TRBV29-1 and TRBJ2-1, with 7 bases identical to TRBD1. The V segment lost 6 bases and the J segment 5 bases; nucleotides outside the gene matches: 4. The CDR3 extends over 12 amino acids. Germline V gene sequence: CDR1 SQVTM, CDR2 ANQGSEA. CDR3 protein: CSVEQGHNEQFF. CDR3 bases: TGCAGCGTCGAACAGGGGCACAATGAGCAGTTCTTC.

The sample holds a few counts of this clonotype. The chain couples TRBV4-1 to TRBJ1-5; D gene ambiguous. V lost 0 bases to trimming and J lost 1 base, with 13 bases between them. CDR3 length equals 17 residues. Germline V gene data show CDR1 as MGHRA and CDR2 as YSYEKL. In DNA, the CDR3 is TGCGCCAGCAGCCAAGATCCCTCGCACGGCAGCAATCAGCCCCAGCATTTT. It codes for CASSQDPSHGSNQPQHF.

This clonotype was seen a few times. This rearrangement joins TRBV5-1 to TRBJ2-2; no reliable D call. This CDR3 is built from 15 residues. From germline, CDR1 is SGHRS and CDR2 YFSETQ. The V end lost 0 bases, the J end lost 3 bases, and 9 bases lay between the germline ends. The CDR3 protein is CASSLGRSYTGELFF. The DNA of the CDR3 is TGCGCCAGCAGCTTGGGACGGTCATACACCGGGGAGCTGTTTTTT.

This clonotype was observed a handful of times. The chain is built from TRBV20-1 and TRBJ2-7, with 8 bases aligning to TRBD2. This CDR3 region has 14 residues. Losses at the gene ends were 3 bases for V and 4 bases for J; bases not matched to a gene: 8. Germline V CDR1 and CDR2: DFQATT, SNEGSKA (reference sequence). Written as DNA, the CDR3 is TGCAGTGCTAGTGGCGGGGGGACTAGGTACGAGCAGTACGTC. Encoded protein: CSASGGGTRYEQYV.

The chain is built from TRBV24-1 and TRBJ2-3, with D perhaps TRBD2 (6 bases). CDR3 length equals 14 residues. The germline gives CDR1 KGHDR, CDR2 SFDVKD. With 0 bases removed from V and 5 bases from J, the gap between germline ends came to 8 bases. CDR3: CATSDLGRGDTQYF. For the CDR3, the DNA is TGTGCCACCAGTGATTTGGGGCGGGGAGATACGCAGTATTTT.

The chain recombines TRBV5-1 with TRBJ1-4; 8 nucleotides align to TRBD1. Germline lookup yields CDR1 SGHRS and CDR2 YFSETQ. There are 15 residues in the CDR3. With 4 bases clipped from V and 7 bases from J, the junction kept 9 bases outside the gene matches. The CDR3 DNA is TGCGCCAGCAGCCTGACAGGGGACAAGGGTGAAAAACTGTTTTTT. It specifies CASSLTGDKGEKLFF.

This chain links TRBV15 with TRBJ2-3; 11 bases align to TRBD1. This CDR3 is built from 16 residues. J gave up 2 bases and V 4 bases, and 5 bases lay outside the gene matches. Per germline, CDR1 LNHNV and CDR2 YYDKDF (reference sequence). The CDR3 DNA reads as TGTGCCACCAGCAAAGGACAGGGGGCTTCCACAGATACGCAGTATTTT. Protein sequence: CATSKGQGASTDTQYF.

The table lists this clonotype with a few counts. CDR3 sequence reads: CASSLEGQGSSISTDTQYF. CDR3 DNA: TGCGCCAGCAGCTTGGAGGGACAGGGGAGCTCCATTAGCACAGATACGCAGTATTTT. This chain connects TRBV5-1 to TRBJ2-3; 10 bases are shared with TRBD1. Germline V gene data show CDR1 as SGHRS and CDR2 as YFSETQ. The CDR3 has 19 residues. The V segment lost 0 bases and the J segment 0 bases; nucleotides outside the gene matches: 10. The variable domain in full, with the rest retrieved from reference TRBV5-1 and TRBJ2-3, is KAGVTQTPRYLIKTRGQQVTLSCSPISGHRSVSWYQQTPGQGLQFLFEYFSETQRNKGNFPGRFSGRQFSNSRSEMNVSTLELGDSALYLCASSLEGQGSSISTDTQYFGPGTRLTVL.

V and J are TRBV12-3 or TRBV12-4 and TRBJ2-2; D possibly corresponds to TRBD1 (5 bases). V was clipped by 8 bases and J by 2 bases, with 9 bases between them. CDR3 size: 13 residues. CDR3 bases: TGTGCCAGCGTCGGACATAACACCGGGGAGCTGTTTTTT. It is translated as CASVGHNTGELFF.

The gene calls are TRBV27 and TRBJ2-5; the match to TRBD1 covers 10 bases. The CDR3 extends over 16 amino acids. J lost 2 bases, V lost 5 bases, and 8 bases had no gene match. CDR1 and CDR2 (germline): MNHEY, SMNVEV (reference sequence). CDR3 residues: CASSPRTGGEQETQYF. The CDR3 nucleotides read TGTGCCAGCAGTCCCAGGACAGGGGGAGAACAAGAGACCCAGTACTTC.

This clonotype has just a few counts. V gene TRBV24-1 combines with J gene TRBJ2-1, with D uncertain. The CDR3 runs to 14 residues. CDR1 and CDR2 from the germline V gene are KGHDR and SFDVKD. The V gene lost 4 bases and the J gene lost 0 bases, with 6 bases spanning the gap. CDR3 residues: CATSEHHSYNEQFF. The CDR3 coding sequence is TGTGCCACCAGTGAGCATCACTCCTACAATGAGCAGTTCTTC.

This clonotype was counted a few times. The chain joins TRBV6-1 to TRBJ2-6, with unresolved D. The V gene lost 8 bases and the J gene lost 0 bases, with 5 bases spanning the gap. CDR1 is MNHNS, CDR2 SASEGT, per germline. This CDR3 spans 13 amino acids. The CDR3 protein is CASGISGANVLTF. The DNA for the CDR3 is TGTGCCAGCGGAATCTCTGGGGCCAACGTCCTGACTTTC.

The V and J genes are TRBV5-1 and TRBJ1-6; D gene ambiguous. Trimming pared 2 bases from V and 7 bases from J, leaving 10 bases between. This CDR3 has 14 residues. CDR1 and CDR2 from the germline V gene are SGHRS and YFSETQ. CDR3 sequence: CASSFSDRNSPLHF. DNA for the CDR3: TGCGCCAGCAGCTTTTCAGACCGAAATTCACCCCTCCACTTT. The full variable domain, rest sourced from reference TRBV5-1 and TRBJ1-6, is KAGVTQTPRYLIKTRGQQVTLSCSPISGHRSVSWYQQTPGQGLQFLFEYFSETQRNKGNFPGRFSGRQFSNSRSEMNVSTLELGDSALYLCASSFSDRNSPLHFGNGTRLTVT.